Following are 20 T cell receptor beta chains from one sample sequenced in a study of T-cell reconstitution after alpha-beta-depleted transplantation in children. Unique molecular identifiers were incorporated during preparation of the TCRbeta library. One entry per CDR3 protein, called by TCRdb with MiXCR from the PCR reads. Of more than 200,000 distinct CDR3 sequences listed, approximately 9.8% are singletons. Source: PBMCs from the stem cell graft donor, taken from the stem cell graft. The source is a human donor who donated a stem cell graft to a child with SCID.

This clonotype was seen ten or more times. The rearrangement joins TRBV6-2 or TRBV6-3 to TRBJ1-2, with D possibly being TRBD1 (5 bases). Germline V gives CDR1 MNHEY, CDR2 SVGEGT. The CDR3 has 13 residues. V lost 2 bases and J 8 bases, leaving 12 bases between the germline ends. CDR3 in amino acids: CASSYGAERGYTF. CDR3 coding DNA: TGTGCCAGCAGTTACGGGGCAGAGCGAGGCTACACCTTC.

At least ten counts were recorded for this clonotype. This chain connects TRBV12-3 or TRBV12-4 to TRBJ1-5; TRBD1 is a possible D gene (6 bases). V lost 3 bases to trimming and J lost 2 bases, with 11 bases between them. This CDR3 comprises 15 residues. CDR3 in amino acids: CASSFEGEGNQPQHF. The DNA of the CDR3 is TGTGCCAGCAGTTTTGAGGGGGAGGGCAATCAGCCCCAGCATTTT.

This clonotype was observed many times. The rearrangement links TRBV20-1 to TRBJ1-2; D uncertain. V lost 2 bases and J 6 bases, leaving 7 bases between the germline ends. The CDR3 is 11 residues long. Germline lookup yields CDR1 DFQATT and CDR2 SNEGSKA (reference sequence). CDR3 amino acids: CSARPTNGYTF. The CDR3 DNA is TGCAGTGCTAGACCTACCAATGGCTACACCTTC.

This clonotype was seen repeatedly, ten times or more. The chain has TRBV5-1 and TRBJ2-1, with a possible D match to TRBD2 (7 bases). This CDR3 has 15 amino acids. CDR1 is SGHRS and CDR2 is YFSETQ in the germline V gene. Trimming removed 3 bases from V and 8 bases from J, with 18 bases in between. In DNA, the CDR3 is TGCGCCAGCAGCTCTGGGGGGCGGGGGACTGATGAGCAGTTCTTC. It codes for CASSSGGRGTDEQFF.

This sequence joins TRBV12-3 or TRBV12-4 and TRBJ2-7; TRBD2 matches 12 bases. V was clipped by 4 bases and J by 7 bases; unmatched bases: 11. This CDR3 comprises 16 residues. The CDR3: CASSSGLAGSTSEQYF. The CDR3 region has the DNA TGTGCCAGCAGTTCGGGACTAGCGGGTTCTACCTCGGAGCAGTACTTC.

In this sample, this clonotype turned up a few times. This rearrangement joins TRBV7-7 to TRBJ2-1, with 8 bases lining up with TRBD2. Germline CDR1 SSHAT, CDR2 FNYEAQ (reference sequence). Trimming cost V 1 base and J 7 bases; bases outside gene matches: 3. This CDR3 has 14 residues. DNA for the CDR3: TGTGCCAGCAGCTTAGGAGGCGGGGGGAATGAGCAGTTCTTC. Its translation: CASSLGGGGNEQFF. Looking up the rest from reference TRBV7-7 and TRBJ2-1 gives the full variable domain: GAGVSQSPRYKVTKRGQDVTLRCDPISSHATLYWYQQALGQGPEFLTYFNYEAQPDKSGLPSDRFSAERPEGSISTLTIQRTEQRDSAMYRCASSLGGGGNEQFFGPGTRLTVL.

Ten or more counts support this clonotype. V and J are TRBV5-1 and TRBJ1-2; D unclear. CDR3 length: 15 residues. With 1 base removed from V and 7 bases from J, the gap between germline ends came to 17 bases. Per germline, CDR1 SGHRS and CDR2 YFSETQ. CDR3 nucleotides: TGCGCCAGCAGCTTGTTCCCCGAGGGCCTCTCTGGCTACACCTTC. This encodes CASSLFPEGLSGYTF. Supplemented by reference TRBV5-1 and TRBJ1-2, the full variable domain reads KAGVTQTPRYLIKTRGQQVTLSCSPISGHRSVSWYQQTPGQGLQFLFEYFSETQRNKGNFPGRFSGRQFSNSRSEMNVSTLELGDSALYLCASSLFPEGLSGYTFGSGTRLTVV.

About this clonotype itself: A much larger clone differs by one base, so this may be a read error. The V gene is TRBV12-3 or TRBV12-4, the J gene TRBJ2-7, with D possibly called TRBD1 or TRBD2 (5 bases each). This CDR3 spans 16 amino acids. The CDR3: CASSPGDRGSGYAQYF. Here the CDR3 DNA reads TGTGCCAGCAGCCCAGGAGACAGAGGGTCTGGCTACGCGCAGTACTTC.

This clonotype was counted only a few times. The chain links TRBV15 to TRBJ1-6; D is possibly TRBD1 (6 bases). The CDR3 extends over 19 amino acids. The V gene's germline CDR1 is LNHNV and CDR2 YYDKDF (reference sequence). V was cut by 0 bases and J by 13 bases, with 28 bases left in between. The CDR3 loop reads CATSRDRSSGAGYVFPLHF. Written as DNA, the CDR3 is TGTGCCACCAGCAGAGATCGAAGCTCAGGGGCGGGTTACGTATTTCCCCTCCACTTT. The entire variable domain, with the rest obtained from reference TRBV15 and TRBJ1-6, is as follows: DAMVIQNPRYQVTQFGKPVTLSCSQTLNHNVMYWYQQKSSQAPKLLFHYYDKDFNNEADTPDNFQSRRPNTSFCFLDIRSPGLGDTAMYLCATSRDRSSGAGYVFPLHFGNGTRLTVT.

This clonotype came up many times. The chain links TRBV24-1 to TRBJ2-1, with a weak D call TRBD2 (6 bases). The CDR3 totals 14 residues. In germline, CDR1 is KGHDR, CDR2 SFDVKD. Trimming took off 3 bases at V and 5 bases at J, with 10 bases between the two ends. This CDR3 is CATSDLGGNNEQFF. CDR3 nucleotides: TGTGCCACCAGTGATCTCGGAGGGAACAATGAGCAGTTCTTC.

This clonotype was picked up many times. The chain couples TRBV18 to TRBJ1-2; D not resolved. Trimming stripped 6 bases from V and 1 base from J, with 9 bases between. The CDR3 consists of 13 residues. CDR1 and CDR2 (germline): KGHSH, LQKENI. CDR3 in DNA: TGTGCCAGCTCCCGAGGGAGTAACTATGGCTACACCTTC. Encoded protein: CASSRGSNYGYTF.

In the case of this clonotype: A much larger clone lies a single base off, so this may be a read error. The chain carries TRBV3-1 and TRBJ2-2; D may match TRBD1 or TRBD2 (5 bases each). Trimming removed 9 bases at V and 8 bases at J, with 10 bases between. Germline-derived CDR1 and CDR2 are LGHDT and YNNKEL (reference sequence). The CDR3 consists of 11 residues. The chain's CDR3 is CARRGIGELFF. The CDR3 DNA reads TGTGCCAGGAGGGGCATTGGGGAGCTGTTTTTT.

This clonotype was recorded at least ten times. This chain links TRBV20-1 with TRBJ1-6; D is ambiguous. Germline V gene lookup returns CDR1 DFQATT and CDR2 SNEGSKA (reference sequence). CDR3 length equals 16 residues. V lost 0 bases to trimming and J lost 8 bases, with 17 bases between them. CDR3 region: CSARDQNPGSHSPLHF. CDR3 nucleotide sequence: TGCAGTGCTAGAGACCAAAATCCGGGCTCCCATTCACCCCTCCACTTT.

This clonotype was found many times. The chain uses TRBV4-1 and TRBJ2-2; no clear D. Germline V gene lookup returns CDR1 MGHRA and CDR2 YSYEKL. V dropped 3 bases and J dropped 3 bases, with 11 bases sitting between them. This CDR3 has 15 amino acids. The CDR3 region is CASSHPGSDTGELFF. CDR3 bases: TGCGCCAGCAGCCATCCTGGTTCGGACACCGGGGAGCTGTTTTTT.

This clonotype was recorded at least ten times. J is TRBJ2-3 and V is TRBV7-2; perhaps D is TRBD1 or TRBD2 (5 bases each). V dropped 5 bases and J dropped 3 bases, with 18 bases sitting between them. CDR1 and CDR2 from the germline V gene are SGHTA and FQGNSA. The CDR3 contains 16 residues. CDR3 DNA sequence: TGTGCCAGCAGCCCCCCTAGCTCGAGGGGTACAGATACGCAGTATTTT. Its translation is CASSPPSSRGTDTQYF. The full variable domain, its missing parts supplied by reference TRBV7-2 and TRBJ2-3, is GAGVSQSPSNKVTEKGKDVELRCDPISGHTALYWYRQSLGQGLEFLIYFQGNSAPDKSGLPSDRFSAERTGGSVSTLTIQRTQQEDSAVYLCASSPPSSRGTDTQYFGPGTRLTVL.

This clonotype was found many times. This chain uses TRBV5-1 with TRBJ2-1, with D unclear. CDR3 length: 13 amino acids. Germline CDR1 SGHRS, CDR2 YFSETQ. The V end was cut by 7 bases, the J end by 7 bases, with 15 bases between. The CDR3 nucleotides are TGCGCCAGCTCTGTGGGGTTTGAGAATGAGCAGTTCTTC. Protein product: CASSVGFENEQFF.

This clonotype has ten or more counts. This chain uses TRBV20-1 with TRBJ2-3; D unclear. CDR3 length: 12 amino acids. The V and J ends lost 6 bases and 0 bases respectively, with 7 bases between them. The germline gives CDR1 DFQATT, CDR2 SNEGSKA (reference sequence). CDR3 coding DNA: TGCAGTGCACCGAAAAGCACAGATACGCAGTATTTT. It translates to CSAPKSTDTQYF.

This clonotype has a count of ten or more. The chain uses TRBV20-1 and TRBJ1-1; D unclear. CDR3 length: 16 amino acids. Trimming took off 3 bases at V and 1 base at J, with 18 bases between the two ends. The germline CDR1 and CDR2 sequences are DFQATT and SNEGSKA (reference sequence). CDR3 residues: CSARRGNKGSNTEAFF. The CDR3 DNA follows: TGCAGTGCTAGGCGGGGAAACAAGGGATCGAACACTGAAGCTTTCTTT.

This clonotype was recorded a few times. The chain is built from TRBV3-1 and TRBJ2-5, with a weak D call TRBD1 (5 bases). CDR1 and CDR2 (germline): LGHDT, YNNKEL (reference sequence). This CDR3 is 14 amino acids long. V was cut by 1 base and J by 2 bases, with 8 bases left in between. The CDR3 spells CASSQAQGQETQYF. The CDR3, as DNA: TGTGCCAGCAGCCAAGCCCAGGGACAAGAGACCCAGTACTTC.

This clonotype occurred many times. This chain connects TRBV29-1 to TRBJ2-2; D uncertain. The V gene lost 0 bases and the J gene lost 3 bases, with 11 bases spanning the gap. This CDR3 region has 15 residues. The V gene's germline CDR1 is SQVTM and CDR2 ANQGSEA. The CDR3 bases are TGCAGCGTTGAAGATTTTGGCCGGGACACCGGGGAGCTGTTTTTT. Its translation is CSVEDFGRDTGELFF.